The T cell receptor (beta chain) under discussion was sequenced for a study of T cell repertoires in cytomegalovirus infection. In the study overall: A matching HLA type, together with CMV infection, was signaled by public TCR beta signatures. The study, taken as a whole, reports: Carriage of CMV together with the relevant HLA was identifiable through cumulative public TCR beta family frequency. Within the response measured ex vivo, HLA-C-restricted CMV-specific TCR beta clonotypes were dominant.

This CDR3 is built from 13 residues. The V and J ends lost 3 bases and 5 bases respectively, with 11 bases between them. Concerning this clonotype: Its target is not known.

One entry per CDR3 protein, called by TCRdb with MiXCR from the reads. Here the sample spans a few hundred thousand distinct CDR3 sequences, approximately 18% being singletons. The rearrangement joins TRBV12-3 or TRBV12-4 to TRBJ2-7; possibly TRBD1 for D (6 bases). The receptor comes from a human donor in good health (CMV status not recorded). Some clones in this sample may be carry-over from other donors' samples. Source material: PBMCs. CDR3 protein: CASSFTGFHEQYF. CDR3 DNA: TGTGCCAGCAGTTTTACAGGGTTCCACGAGCAGTACTTC.